A single sample is the source of the 23 T cell receptor beta chains below, sequenced in a study of blood T cell repertoires in COVID-19 (dated by TCRdb to the early 2020s). The library relied on the immunoSEQ multiplex PCR assay. The immuneACCESS repertoire file appears here via TCRdb, limited to in-frame rearrangements. These files lack a portion of the clones; in checked studies, under half of the deficit traces to unresolved V genes, and the cause of the others is not known. The sample data list about 42,000 clones, and 76% of these were observed just once. About 27% of the sample comes from the top ten. Input material: peripheral blood. The receptors come from an older man with acute or convalescent COVID-19.

This chain connects TRBV6-2 or TRBV6-3 to TRBJ2-1; 9 bases agree with TRBD2. Germline lookup yields CDR1 MNHEY and CDR2 SVGEGT. Losses at the gene ends were 2 bases for V and 7 bases for J; bases not matched to a gene: 6. The CDR3 runs to 15 residues. CDR3 region: CASSYSSGGKNEQFF. CDR3 DNA: TGTGCCAGCAGTTACAGTAGCGGGGGAAAAAATGAGCAGTTCTTC.

V gene TRBV5-1 combines with J gene TRBJ2-3; D call uncertain. The CDR3 has 15 amino acids. Between the trimmed V and J ends, which lost 0 bases and 0 bases, there was a span of 8 bases. The germline CDR1 and CDR2 sequences are SGHRS and YFSETQ. The CDR3 spells CASSLGYTSTDTQYF. Here the CDR3 DNA reads TGCGCCAGCAGCTTGGGGTATACTAGCACAGATACGCAGTATTTT.

On this clone: Other DNA sequences within the sample encode an identical CDR3. The J gene is TRBJ1-3, the V gene TRBV5-1; D gene ambiguous. The germline V gene encodes CDR1 SGHRS and CDR2 YFSETQ. Trimming took off 0 bases at V and 0 bases at J, with 4 bases between the two ends. This CDR3 has 14 residues. The CDR3 DNA reads TGCGCCAGCAGCTTGGCTAGCTCTGGAAACACCATATATTTT. This codes for CASSLASSGNTIYF.

The rearrangement links TRBV5-6 to TRBJ2-2; the match to TRBD1 covers 7 bases. Germline CDR1 reads SGHDT; CDR2 reads YYEEEE. With 0 bases clipped from V and 7 bases from J, the junction kept 3 bases outside the gene matches. This CDR3 comprises 14 residues. CDR3 coding DNA: TGTGCCAGCAGCTTGGGACAGGGAAGCGGGGAGCTGTTTTTT. It specifies CASSLGQGSGELFF. The full variable domain, its missing parts supplied by reference TRBV5-6 and TRBJ2-2, is DAGVTQSPTHLIKTRGQQVTLRCSPKSGHDTVSWYQQALGQGPQFIFQYYEEEERQRGNFPDRFSGHQFPNYSSELNVNALLLGDSALYLCASSLGQGSGELFFGEGSRLTVL.

The chain's CDR3 is CASNPQGSSGPYQETQYF. In DNA, the CDR3 is TGTGCCAGCAACCCGCAGGGATCTAGCGGGCCGTACCAAGAGACCCAGTACTTC. This sequence joins TRBV5-8 and TRBJ2-5, with 8 bases lining up with TRBD2. CDR1 and CDR2 from the germline V gene are SGHTS and YDEGEE. J gave up 0 bases and V 6 bases, and 16 bases lay outside the gene matches. The CDR3 runs to 18 residues.

The V and J genes are TRBV5-1 and TRBJ1-1; D gene uncertain. Trimming stripped 1 base from V and 1 base from J, with 11 bases between. The CDR3 is made up of 15 amino acids. CDR1 SGHRS and CDR2 YFSETQ come from the germline V gene. CDR3 sequence: CASSLSGEWNTEAFF. The CDR3 DNA reads TGCGCCAGCAGCTTGTCCGGGGAGTGGAACACTGAAGCTTTCTTT.

The chain carries TRBV16 and TRBJ1-5; 10 bases are a match to TRBD1. Germline V gene data show CDR1 as KGHSY and CDR2 as FQNENV. V was clipped by 5 bases and J by 7 bases; unmatched bases: 2. The CDR3 has 13 amino acids. Here the CDR3 reads CASSWDRGQPQHF. The CDR3 DNA follows: TGTGCCAGCAGCTGGGACAGGGGCCAGCCCCAGCATTTT.

In DNA form, the CDR3 reads TGCGCCAGCAGCTCGGGCCCCAGGGGTGGGGGCTACACCTTC. It specifies CASSSGPRGGGYTF. The chain is built from TRBV5-1 and TRBJ1-2, with D possibly being TRBD1 (6 bases). Trimming took off 3 bases at V and 8 bases at J, with 17 bases between the two ends. Germline values: CDR1 SGHRS, CDR2 YFSETQ. This CDR3 has 14 amino acids.

The J gene is TRBJ2-3, the V gene TRBV24-1, with unresolved D. Per the germline V gene, CDR1 is KGHDR and CDR2 is SFDVKD. The CDR3 is 15 amino acids. The ends were cut back, 0 bases at V and 3 bases at J, with 9 bases in the middle. The CDR3 DNA reads TGTGCCACCAGTGATTTGAATGTGGCTACAGATACGCAGTATTTT. This codes for CATSDLNVATDTQYF.

V and J are TRBV19 and TRBJ2-2, with 15 nucleotides matching TRBD2. The germline CDR1 and CDR2 sequences are LNHDA and SQIVND (reference sequence). Trimming at V came to 3 bases and at J to 0 bases, leaving 2 bases not matched to a gene. The CDR3 has 18 amino acids. The CDR3 loop reads CASSMGLAGGTNTGELFF. The CDR3 nucleotides read TGTGCCAGTAGTATGGGACTAGCGGGGGGCACGAACACCGGGGAGCTGTTTTTT.

The chain is built from TRBV29-1 and TRBJ1-5, with TRBD1 as a possible D gene (5 bases). The CDR3 has 12 amino acids. V was trimmed by 4 bases and J by 4 bases, leaving 8 bases between them. Germline V CDR1 and CDR2: SQVTM, ANQGSEA. The CDR3 DNA follows: TGCAGCGTTGGTCAGGGTAATCAGCCCCAGCATTTT. This codes for CSVGQGNQPQHF.

J is TRBJ2-3 and V is TRBV6-1; 8 bases fit TRBD2. V shed 0 bases and J 6 bases; nucleotides not matched to a gene: 5. This CDR3 is 15 amino acids long. The germline CDR1 and CDR2 sequences are MNHNS and SASEGT. The CDR3 sequence is CASSEASSGGDTQYF. CDR3 DNA: TGTGCCAGCAGTGAAGCGTCCAGCGGGGGTGATACGCAGTATTTT.

The chain uses TRBV19 and TRBJ2-2; 10 nucleotides line up with TRBD1. V trimming: 5 bases; J trimming: 7 bases; junction bases outside the gene matches: 10. In germline, CDR1 is LNHDA, CDR2 SQIVND (reference sequence). The CDR3 is made up of 16 amino acids. The CDR3 region has the DNA TGTGCCAGTAGTCCAGGAGACAGGGGGCGCGGCGGGGAGCTGTTTTTT. It codes for CASSPGDRGRGGELFF. The variable domain in full, completed from reference TRBV19 and TRBJ2-2, reads DGGITQSPKYLFRKEGQNVTLSCEQNLNHDAMYWYRQDPGQGLRLIYYSQIVNDFQKGDIAEGYSVSREKKESFPLTVTSAQKNPTAFYLCASSPGDRGRGGELFFGEGSRLTVL.

The V call is TRBV28, the J call TRBJ2-2, with D tentatively TRBD1 (6 bases). The CDR3 consists of 15 residues. Germline V gene lookup returns CDR1 MDHEN and CDR2 SYDVKM. The V gene lost 5 bases and the J gene lost 5 bases, with 15 bases spanning the gap. The DNA of the CDR3 is TGTGCCAGCAGTCCCCCGGGACACACGACCGGGGAGCTGTTTTTT. As protein: CASSPPGHTTGELFF.

CDR3 amino acids: CASSTPGHPGGETQYF. In DNA, the CDR3 is TGTGCCAGCAGTACCCCCGGCCACCCGGGAGGGGAGACCCAGTACTTC. J is TRBJ2-5 and V is TRBV27; 8 bases fit TRBD2. The germline gives CDR1 MNHEY, CDR2 SMNVEV (reference sequence). The ends lost 5 bases at V and 5 bases at J; junction bases unmatched: 13. This CDR3 contains 16 residues.

The rearrangement joins TRBV19 to TRBJ1-2; D is perhaps TRBD1 (5 bases). This CDR3 is 16 amino acids long. CDR1 is LNHDA and CDR2 is SQIVND in the germline V gene (reference sequence). Trimming cost V 5 bases and J 1 base, with 17 bases left between them. CDR3 in amino acids: CASSPRAAQGNYGYTF. The CDR3 coding sequence is TGTGCCAGTAGTCCTAGAGCCGCGCAGGGTAACTATGGCTACACCTTC. The full variable domain, rest sourced from reference TRBV19 and TRBJ1-2, is DGGITQSPKYLFRKEGQNVTLSCEQNLNHDAMYWYRQDPGQGLRLIYYSQIVNDFQKGDIAEGYSVSREKKESFPLTVTSAQKNPTAFYLCASSPRAAQGNYGYTFGSGTRLTVV.

The chain carries TRBV7-6 and TRBJ2-6; no clear D gene. Germline V gene lookup returns CDR1 SGHVS and CDR2 FNYEAQ. The CDR3 loop spans 16 amino acids. Trimming took 4 bases from V and 1 from J, leaving 11 bases between them. CDR3 protein: CASSSRRLSGANVLTF. DNA of the CDR3: TGTGCCAGCAGCTCTAGACGGCTTTCTGGGGCCAACGTCCTGACTTTC.

The chain employs TRBV24-1 and TRBJ1-5; tentative D call: TRBD1 (6 bases). The germline V and J ends were trimmed by 4 bases and 6 bases, with 15 bases remaining between them. The V gene's germline CDR1 is KGHDR and CDR2 SFDVKD. The length of the CDR3 is 15 residues. CDR3 DNA sequence: TGTGCCACCAGTGACCCTGGACAGCAATTTCAGCCCCAGCATTTT. Protein product: CATSDPGQQFQPQHF.

The chain joins TRBV18 to TRBJ1-2; the D gene is possibly TRBD1 (5 bases). This CDR3 has 15 amino acids. Trimming removed 0 bases at V and 8 bases at J, with 16 bases between. CDR1 is KGHSH and CDR2 is LQKENI in the germline V gene. The CDR3 nucleotides are TGTGCCAGCTCACCACCGACCCAACAGGTCTCCGGCTACACCTTC. Residues: CASSPPTQQVSGYTF.

The genes are TRBV10-3 and TRBJ1-1, with 7 bases that match TRBD1. Germline CDR1 ENHRY, CDR2 SYGVKD. V lost 2 bases, J lost 5 bases, and 2 bases stayed unmatched. This CDR3 contains 13 residues. The CDR3 nucleotides are TGTGCCATCAGTGAGGACAGGGAAACTGAAGCTTTCTTT. Translation: CAISEDRETEAFF.

The CDR3 spells CASSVRSGREETQYF. The CDR3 bases are TGTGCCAGCAGCGTAAGGTCAGGGAGGGAAGAGACCCAGTACTTC. The chain couples TRBV9 to TRBJ2-5, with 7 bases identical to TRBD2. CDR3 length: 15 amino acids. CDR1 and CDR2 from the germline V gene are SGDLS and YYNGEE. The V segment lost 1 base and the J segment 3 bases; nucleotides outside the gene matches: 6.

The chain combines TRBV15 with TRBJ1-1; 9 bases agree with TRBD1. J gave up 7 bases and V 2 bases, and 5 bases lay outside the gene matches. Germline loops: CDR1 LNHNV, CDR2 YYDKDF (reference sequence). The CDR3 loop spans 14 amino acids. CDR3 sequence: CATSRWGQGFEAFF. The CDR3 DNA reads TGTGCCACCAGCAGATGGGGACAGGGATTTGAAGCTTTCTTT.

This clone appeared once. This rearrangement joins TRBV12-5 to TRBJ2-3, with 10 bases identical to TRBD2. With 5 bases clipped from V and 0 bases from J, the junction kept 5 bases outside the gene matches. The CDR3 totals 16 residues. Per the germline V gene, CDR1 is LGHNT and CDR2 is FRNRAP. The CDR3 region has the DNA TGTGCTAGTGGTCCGGGGACTAGCGCTAGCACAGATACGCAGTATTTT. This sequence encodes CASGPGTSASTDTQYF.